The rows below give T cell receptor beta chains drawn from one sample of a study of identical twins. MiXCR was run by TCRdb on the 5' RACE reads, yielding one entry per CDR3 protein. The sample includes a few hundred thousand distinct CDR3 sequences, around 9% of them seen just once. Sequencing was done on a sample of naive T cells sorted from blood. Every receptor here comes from a woman between 45 and 60 years old in good health. Both conserved end residues are part of each CDR3. A D gene is named only where the DNA matches it firmly. Clone size, where shown, is once, few, many, or a class for clones that have expanded.

J gene	V gene	D gene	clone size	CDR3 DNA	CDR3 protein
TRBJ2-5	TRBV4-1	NA	few	TGCGCCAGCAGCCAAGGGGGCTACTCGGGGGAGACCCAGTACTTC	CASSQGGYSGETQYF
TRBJ1-2	TRBV24-1	NA	few	TGTGCCACCAGTGATTCAGGACAGAGCTTCTATGGCTACACCTTC	CATSDSGQSFYGYTF
TRBJ1-5	TRBV3-1	NA	many	TGTGCCAGCAGCCAAGTTAGGGGGAGGACGGGGCCCGGAGATCAGCCCCAGCATTTT	CASSQVRGRTGPGDQPQHF
TRBJ2-3	TRBV4-2	NA	many	TGTGCCAGCAGCCAAGAACCGGGAGCGACGGATACGCAGTATTTT	CASSQEPGATDTQYF
TRBJ1-1	TRBV5-1	TRBD1	NA	TGCGCCGCAAGGACAGGGGGAGCGGCGGACACTGAAGCTTTCTTT	CAARTGGAADTEAFF
TRBJ2-2	TRBV4-2	NA	NA	TGTGCCAGCAGCCAAGAGCCCGGAGAGAACACCGGGGAGCTGTTTTTT	CASSQEPGENTGELFF
TRBJ2-3	TRBV5-1	TRBD2	NA	TGCGCCAGCAGCTTGGCCGATCTAGCGGGAGACCCACCAGATACGCAGTATTTT	CASSLADLAGDPPDTQYF
TRBJ1-1	TRBV10-1	NA	few	TGCGCCAGCAGATCCCCTCACAGGCCGAACACTGAAGCTTTCTTT	CASRSPHRPNTEAFF
TRBJ2-1	TRBV11-2	NA	few	TGTGCCAGCAGCTTTAGGTCCGGTGGGTCGGCACCACAGTTCTTC	CASSFRSGGSAPQFF
TRBJ2-1	TRBV12-3/TRBV12-4	NA	few	TGTGCCAGCAGTCCTATTGTCGGCTCCTACAATGAGCAGTTCTTC	CASSPIVGSYNEQFF
TRBJ1-1	TRBV12-3/TRBV12-4	NA	few	TGTGCCAGCAGTCCGTCTAGTAGGAGCTCTGAAGCTTTCTTT	CASSPSSRSSEAFF
TRBJ2-1	TRBV19	NA	NA	TGTGCCAGTAGTATCTGGGGGCCCTACAATGAGCAGTTCTTC	CASSIWGPYNEQFF
TRBJ1-5	TRBV6-4	NA	NA	TGTGCCAGCAAGCCACGGCAGCCCCAGCATTTT	CASKPRQPQHF
TRBJ2-5	TRBV9	NA	NA	TGTGCCAGCAGCGGTTCAGGCCGGTGGGAGACCCAGTACTTC	CASSGSGRWETQYF
TRBJ2-2	TRBV21-1	NA	many	TGTGCCAGCAGCGGGACTACCAACACCGGGGAGCTGTTTTTT	CASSGTTNTGELFF
TRBJ1-1	TRBV24-1	NA	many	TGTGCCACCAGGGACGACAGTCGCACTGAAGCTTTCTTT	CATRDDSRTEAFF
TRBJ2-5	TRBV24-1	TRBD1	many	TGTGCCACCAGTGATTTCCGGGACAGTGATGAGCAAGAGACCCAGTACTTC	CATSDFRDSDEQETQYF
TRBJ2-1	TRBV12-3/TRBV12-4	TRBD1	few	TGTGCCAGCAGTCCGAGACAGGGTCTCGTGGGGAATGAGCAGTTCTTC	CASSPRQGLVGNEQFF
TRBJ2-3	TRBV9	NA	many	TGTGCCAGCAGCCCTTCGAGTGAAGATACGCAGTATTTT	CASSPSSEDTQYF
TRBJ1-4	TRBV15	NA	few	TGTGCCACCAGCAGAGATCGGCGGCTTCCTAATGAAAAACTGTTTTTT	CATSRDRRLPNEKLFF
TRBJ2-7	TRBV4-1	NA	NA	TGCGCCAGCAGCCAATTGGGGGGCCCGAGCTCCTACGAGCAGTACTTC	CASSQLGGPSSYEQYF
TRBJ2-3	TRBV4-1	NA	NA	TGCGCCAGCAGCCGCCAAGGGGAGAACACAGATACGCAGTATTTT	CASSRQGENTDTQYF
TRBJ2-3	TRBV29-1	TRBD1	few	TGCAGCGTTGAAGGGACAGGAAAGATGATGGCGGATACGCAGTATTTT	CSVEGTGKMMADTQYF
TRBJ1-2	TRBV3-1	TRBD1	NA	TGTGCCAGCAGGGCGACAGGGGGCGGCTATGGCTACACCTTC	CASRATGGGYGYTF
TRBJ2-7	TRBV4-1	TRBD2	few	TGCGCCAGCAGCTCCCGTCCGGGACTAGCGTCCTACGAGCAGTACTTC	CASSSRPGLASYEQYF
TRBJ2-1	TRBV27	TRBD2	NA	TGTGCCAGCAGTTCCCAGGCTGCGGGGGGCTCCTACAATGAGCAGTTCTTC	CASSSQAAGGSYNEQFF
TRBJ2-1	TRBV3-1	NA	NA	TGTGCCAGCAGCCAAGCCTATCCCGTCCGAATCACCTACAATGAGCAGTTCTTC	CASSQAYPVRITYNEQFF
TRBJ2-3	TRBV4-1	NA	many	TGCGCCAGCAGCCGGGGGTCTTTGAGAGTAATTTTAGATACGCAGTATTTT	CASSRGSLRVILDTQYF
TRBJ2-5	TRBV24-1	NA	few	TGTGCCACCAGTGCCAGGGGTAGGGAGACCCAGTACTTC	CATSARGRETQYF
TRBJ2-1	TRBV24-1	NA	few	TGTGCCACCAGTGAAGCGACAGGCAAGCAGTTCTTC	CATSEATGKQFF
TRBJ1-6	TRBV28	TRBD1	NA	TGTGCCAGCAGTTTAAGTGGACAGGGGGGCGCCTATAATTCACCCCTCCACTTT	CASSLSGQGGAYNSPLHF
TRBJ2-3	TRBV6-1	TRBD1	few	TGTGCCAGCAGTGAACCGACAGGGGATGGGGCAGATACGCAGTATTTT	CASSEPTGDGADTQYF
TRBJ2-1	TRBV27	TRBD2	few	TGTGCCAGCAGGCCGGGGGGGGCGGGCTCCTACAATGAGCAGTTCTTC	CASRPGGAGSYNEQFF